This passage covers 5 T cell receptor beta chains from one sample sequenced in a study of cytomegalovirus exposure and HLA in healthy donors. The repertoire was sequenced with immunoSEQ multiplex PCR; TCRdb's copy has only in-frame clones and lacks some. This table has about 330,000 clones, about 85% appearing once. Sequenced material: PBMCs. Source of these receptors: a woman aged 30 to 39 in good health and CMV-seropositive.

This chain links TRBV28 with TRBJ1-2; D is undetermined. This CDR3 comprises 14 residues. CDR1 MDHEN and CDR2 SYDVKM come from the germline V gene. Trimming removed 1 base from V and 0 bases from J, with 6 bases in between. CDR3 bases: TGTGCCAGCAGTTTATTTGTAGCTAACTATGGCTACACCTTC. Protein: CASSLFVANYGYTF.

A word on this clone: One end of the junction does not line up with germline, which may come from a read error. The V gene is TRBV11-2, the J gene TRBJ2-5; 10 bases are a match to TRBD2. The CDR3 spans 15 residues. CDR1 and CDR2 from the germline V gene are SGHAT and FQNNGV. CDR3 DNA sequence: TGTGCCAGCAACTTAGCGGGGGGTCCCACGGAGACCCAGTACTTC. This sequence encodes CASNLAGGPTETQYF.

This clone appeared once. The chain links TRBV5-1 to TRBJ2-7; 8 bases agree with TRBD1. The CDR3 has 15 amino acids. J gave up 0 bases and V 2 bases, and 4 bases lay outside the gene matches. Per germline, CDR1 SGHRS and CDR2 YFSETQ. The CDR3 sequence: CASSLRTGSSYEQYF. In nucleotides, the CDR3 is TGCGCCAGCAGCTTAAGGACAGGGAGCTCCTACGAGCAGTACTTC.

This chain connects TRBV28 to TRBJ2-5, with TRBD1 matching 9 bases. Germline V CDR1 and CDR2: MDHEN, SYDVKM. This CDR3 region has 14 residues. V dropped 2 bases and J dropped 7; count of bases not matched to a gene: 5. The CDR3 region has the DNA TGTGCCAGCAGTTTACCAGGACAGGGGTGGACCCAGTACTTC. This codes for CASSLPGQGWTQYF.

The chain carries TRBV30 and TRBJ2-7; D might be TRBD1 (6 bases). Trimming removed 4 bases from V and 2 bases from J, with 12 bases in between. The CDR3 runs to 13 residues. CDR1 GTSNPN and CDR2 SVGIG come from the germline V gene (reference sequence). The CDR3 coding sequence is TGTGCCTGGAAGAACAGGGCTACCTACGAGCAGTACTTC. The encoded protein is CAWKNRATYEQYF.